The 10 T cell receptor beta chains below all came from one sample that was sequenced in a study of blood T cell repertoires in COVID-19. TCRdb's copy holds only in-frame clones and misses some; the assay was immunoSEQ multiplex PCR. The table shows 160,000 or so clones, with over 75% occurring only once. Sequenced input: PBMCs or T cells enriched from blood (not recorded which). The receptor source for this set is a man aged 40-49 years who had recovered from COVID-19.

This clone was picked up one time. The chain couples TRBV24-1 to TRBJ1-1, with a weak D call TRBD1 (6 bases). Trimming stripped 7 bases from V and 1 base from J, with 18 bases between. This CDR3 is 16 amino acids long. CDR1 KGHDR and CDR2 SFDVKD come from the germline V gene. CDR3 bases: TGTGCCACCAGGGGGACATTGGGCGAGAGGAACACTGAAGCTTTCTTT. It encodes CATRGTLGERNTEAFF.

This CDR3 is CASSRGLAYQETQYF. As DNA, the CDR3 is TGTGCCAGTAGTCGAGGTCTAGCCTACCAAGAGACCCAGTACTTC. The chain uses TRBV19 and TRBJ2-5; a weak D match, TRBD2 (5 bases). This CDR3 contains 15 residues. The V end was cut by 5 bases, the J end by 0 bases, with 13 bases between. The germline CDR1 and CDR2 sequences are LNHDA and SQIVND (reference sequence).

This clone was picked up a small number of times. This chain links TRBV2 with TRBJ1-2, with D possibly matching TRBD1 (5 bases). Germline CDR1 reads SNHLY; CDR2 reads FYNNEI. The CDR3 length is 15 residues. V gave up 4 bases and J gave up 8 bases, with 20 bases separating them. The CDR3 DNA reads as TGTGCCAGCAGTGCGTTAGCGGACGGGGCGAGGGGCTACACCTTC. Residues: CASSALADGARGYTF.

The gene calls are TRBV10-2 and TRBJ1-6; the D gene is possibly TRBD1 (5 bases). The CDR3 runs to 16 residues. The germline V gene has CDR1 WSHSY and CDR2 SAAADI. The germline V and J ends were trimmed by 2 bases and 7 bases, with 15 bases remaining between them. The CDR3 here is CASSEVRGMWNSPLHF. CDR3 DNA sequence: TGCGCCAGCAGTGAGGTACGGGGGATGTGGAATTCACCCCTCCACTTT.

The gene calls are TRBV5-1 and TRBJ2-5; no clear D gene. Per germline, CDR1 SGHRS and CDR2 YFSETQ. V was cut by 2 bases and J by 4 bases, with 12 bases left in between. The CDR3 extends over 14 amino acids. The CDR3 DNA reads as TGCGCCAGCAGCTTCGACAACGCACGAGAGACCCAGTACTTC. Translating gives CASSFDNARETQYF.

The genes are TRBV7-9 and TRBJ1-1; 7 bases are a match to TRBD1. With 5 bases clipped from V and 6 bases from J, the junction kept 12 bases outside the gene matches. This CDR3 has 15 amino acids. Germline CDR1 reads SEHNR; CDR2 reads FQNEAQ (reference sequence). CDR3 sequence reads: CASSAAQGISAEAFF. The CDR3 DNA reads TGTGCCAGCAGCGCCGCACAGGGGATTAGCGCTGAAGCTTTCTTT.

The CDR3 loop is CAISDRGTYEQYV. The CDR3 bases are TGTGCCATCTCAGACAGGGGCACCTACGAGCAGTACGTC. J is TRBJ2-7 and V is TRBV10-3, with 8 nucleotides matching TRBD1. Germline V gene data show CDR1 as ENHRY and CDR2 as SYGVKD. The CDR3 runs to 13 residues. J gave up 2 bases and V 8 bases, and 5 bases lay outside the gene matches.

This chain connects TRBV6-5 to TRBJ2-2; tentatively, D is TRBD1 (6 bases). The germline V gene has CDR1 MNHEY and CDR2 SVGAGI. The CDR3 totals 13 residues. V lost 4 bases and J 6 bases, leaving 9 bases between the germline ends. The CDR3 loop reads CASSSQGPGELFF. The CDR3 DNA reads as TGTGCCAGCAGTTCACAGGGACCCGGGGAGCTGTTTTTT.

This clone appeared a few times. The genes are TRBV18 and TRBJ1-1; D possibly corresponds to TRBD1 (6 bases). Trimming took off 3 bases at V and 5 bases at J, with 13 bases between the two ends. Per germline, CDR1 KGHSH and CDR2 LQKENI. The CDR3 is 14 residues long. CDR3 protein: CASSPGQGRTEAFF. CDR3 nucleotide sequence: TGTGCCAGCTCACCGGGGCAGGGGAGAACTGAAGCTTTCTTT.

The chain is built from TRBV25-1 and TRBJ2-1; 7 bases agree with TRBD1. The J segment lost 3 bases and the V segment lost 6 bases, leaving 8 bases of the junction unmatched. Germline CDR1 MGHDK, CDR2 SYGVNS. There are 15 residues in the CDR3. CDR3 region: CASRPPGQIYNEQFF. CDR3 coding DNA: TGTGCCAGCAGACCTCCGGGACAGATCTACAATGAGCAGTTCTTC.